At least ten counts were recorded for the clone carrying this T cell receptor beta chain. No antigen is known for it. TCR libraries were built in bulk with a published protocol and specific TCR primers. TCRdb processed the PCR reads anew with MiXCR; each CDR3 protein has one entry. The table shows 60,000 to 70,000 distinct CDR3 sequences, with under 20% occurring only once. The data originate from a study of molecular identifiers for immune sequencing clone quantification. The overall study: RNA from around 20,000 or 100,000 naive CD8 cells was split five ways in replicates, with four sequenced. Study-level points and caveats: Clones that exceeded 20 RNA copies held over 98% of effector molecules, yet under 1% in naive cells.

There are 16 residues in the CDR3. Germline CDR1 is SNHLY and CDR2 is FYNNEI. Trimming cost V 1 base and J 5 bases; bases outside gene matches: 8. Sorting selected naive CD8 T cells with a CD8+CD4-CCR7+CD45RA+ phenotype. This chain connects TRBV2 to TRBJ2-3; 8 nucleotides line up with TRBD2. The clonotype was recovered from a human donor in good health. Some libraries in this study had Jurkat cell RNA spiked in. The sequenced sample consisted of naive CD8+ T cells from blood, with Jurkat cell RNA spiked in. The subset is: FACS-sorted CD8+CD4-CCR7+CD45RA+ naive T cells. As DNA, the CDR3 is TGTGCCAGCAGTGAAGGTGGGCTAGCGGGTCTAGATACGCAGTATTTT. It encodes CASSEGGLAGLDTQYF.